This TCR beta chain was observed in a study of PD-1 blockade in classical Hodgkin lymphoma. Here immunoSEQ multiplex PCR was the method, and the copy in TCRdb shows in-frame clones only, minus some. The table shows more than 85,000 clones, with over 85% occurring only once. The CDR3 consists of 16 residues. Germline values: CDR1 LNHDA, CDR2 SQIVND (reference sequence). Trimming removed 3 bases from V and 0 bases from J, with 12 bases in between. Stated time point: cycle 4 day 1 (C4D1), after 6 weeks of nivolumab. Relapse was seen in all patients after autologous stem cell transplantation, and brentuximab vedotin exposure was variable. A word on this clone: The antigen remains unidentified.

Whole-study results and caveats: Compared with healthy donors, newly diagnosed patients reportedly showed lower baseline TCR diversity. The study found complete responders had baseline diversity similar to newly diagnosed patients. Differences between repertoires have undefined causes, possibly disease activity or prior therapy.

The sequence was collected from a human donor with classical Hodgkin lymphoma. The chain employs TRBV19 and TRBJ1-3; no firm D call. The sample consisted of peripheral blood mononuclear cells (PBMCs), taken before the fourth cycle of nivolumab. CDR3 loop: CASSIPVPDSGNTIYF. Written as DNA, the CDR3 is TGTGCCAGTAGTATTCCAGTGCCGGACTCTGGAAACACCATATATTTT.